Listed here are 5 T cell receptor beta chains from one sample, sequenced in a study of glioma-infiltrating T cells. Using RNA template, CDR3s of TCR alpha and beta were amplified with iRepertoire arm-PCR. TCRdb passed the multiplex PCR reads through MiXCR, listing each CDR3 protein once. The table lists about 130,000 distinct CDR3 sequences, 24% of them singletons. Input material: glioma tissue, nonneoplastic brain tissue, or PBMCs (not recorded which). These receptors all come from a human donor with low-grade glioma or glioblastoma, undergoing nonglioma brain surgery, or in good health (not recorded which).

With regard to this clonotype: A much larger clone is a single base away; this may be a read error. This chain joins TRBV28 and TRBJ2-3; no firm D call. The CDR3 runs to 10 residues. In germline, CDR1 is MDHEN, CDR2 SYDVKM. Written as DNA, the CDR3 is TGTGCCAGCAGTGGTCATACGCGGTATTTT. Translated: CASSGHTRYF.

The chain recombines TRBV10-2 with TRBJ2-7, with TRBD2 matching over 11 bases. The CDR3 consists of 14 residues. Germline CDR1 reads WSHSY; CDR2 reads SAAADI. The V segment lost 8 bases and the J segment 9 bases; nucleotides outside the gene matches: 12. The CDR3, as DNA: TGCGCCAGCCGCGAGGTCGGGACTAGCGGCGTGCAGTACGTC. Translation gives CASREVGTSGVQYV.

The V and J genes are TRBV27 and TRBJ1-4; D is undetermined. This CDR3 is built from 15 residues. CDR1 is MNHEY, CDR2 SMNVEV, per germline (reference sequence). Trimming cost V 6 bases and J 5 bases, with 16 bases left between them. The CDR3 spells CASSQQWAGNEKLFF. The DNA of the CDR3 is TGTGCCAGCAGCCAACAATGGGCCGGAAATGAAAAACTGTTTTTT. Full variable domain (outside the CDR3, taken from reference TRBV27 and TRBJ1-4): EAQVTQNPRYLITVTGKKLTVTCSQNMNHEYMSWYRQDPGLGLRQIYYSMNVEVTDKGDVPEGYKVSRKEKRNFPLILESPSPNQTSLYFCASSQQWAGNEKLFFGSGTQLSVL.

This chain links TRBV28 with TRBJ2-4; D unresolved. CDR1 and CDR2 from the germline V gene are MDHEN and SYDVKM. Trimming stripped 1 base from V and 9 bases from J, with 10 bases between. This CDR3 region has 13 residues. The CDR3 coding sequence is TGTGCCAGCAGTTTATCTGTACAGTGCATTCAGTACTTC. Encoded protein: CASSLSVQCIQYF.

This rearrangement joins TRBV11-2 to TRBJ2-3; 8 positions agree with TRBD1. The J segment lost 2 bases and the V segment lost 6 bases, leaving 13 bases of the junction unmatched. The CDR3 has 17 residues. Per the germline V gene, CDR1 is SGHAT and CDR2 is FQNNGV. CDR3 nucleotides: TGTGCCAGCAGTCCCGGAGGACAGGGAGGTTACACAGATACGCAGTATTTT. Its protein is CASSPGGQGGYTDTQYF.